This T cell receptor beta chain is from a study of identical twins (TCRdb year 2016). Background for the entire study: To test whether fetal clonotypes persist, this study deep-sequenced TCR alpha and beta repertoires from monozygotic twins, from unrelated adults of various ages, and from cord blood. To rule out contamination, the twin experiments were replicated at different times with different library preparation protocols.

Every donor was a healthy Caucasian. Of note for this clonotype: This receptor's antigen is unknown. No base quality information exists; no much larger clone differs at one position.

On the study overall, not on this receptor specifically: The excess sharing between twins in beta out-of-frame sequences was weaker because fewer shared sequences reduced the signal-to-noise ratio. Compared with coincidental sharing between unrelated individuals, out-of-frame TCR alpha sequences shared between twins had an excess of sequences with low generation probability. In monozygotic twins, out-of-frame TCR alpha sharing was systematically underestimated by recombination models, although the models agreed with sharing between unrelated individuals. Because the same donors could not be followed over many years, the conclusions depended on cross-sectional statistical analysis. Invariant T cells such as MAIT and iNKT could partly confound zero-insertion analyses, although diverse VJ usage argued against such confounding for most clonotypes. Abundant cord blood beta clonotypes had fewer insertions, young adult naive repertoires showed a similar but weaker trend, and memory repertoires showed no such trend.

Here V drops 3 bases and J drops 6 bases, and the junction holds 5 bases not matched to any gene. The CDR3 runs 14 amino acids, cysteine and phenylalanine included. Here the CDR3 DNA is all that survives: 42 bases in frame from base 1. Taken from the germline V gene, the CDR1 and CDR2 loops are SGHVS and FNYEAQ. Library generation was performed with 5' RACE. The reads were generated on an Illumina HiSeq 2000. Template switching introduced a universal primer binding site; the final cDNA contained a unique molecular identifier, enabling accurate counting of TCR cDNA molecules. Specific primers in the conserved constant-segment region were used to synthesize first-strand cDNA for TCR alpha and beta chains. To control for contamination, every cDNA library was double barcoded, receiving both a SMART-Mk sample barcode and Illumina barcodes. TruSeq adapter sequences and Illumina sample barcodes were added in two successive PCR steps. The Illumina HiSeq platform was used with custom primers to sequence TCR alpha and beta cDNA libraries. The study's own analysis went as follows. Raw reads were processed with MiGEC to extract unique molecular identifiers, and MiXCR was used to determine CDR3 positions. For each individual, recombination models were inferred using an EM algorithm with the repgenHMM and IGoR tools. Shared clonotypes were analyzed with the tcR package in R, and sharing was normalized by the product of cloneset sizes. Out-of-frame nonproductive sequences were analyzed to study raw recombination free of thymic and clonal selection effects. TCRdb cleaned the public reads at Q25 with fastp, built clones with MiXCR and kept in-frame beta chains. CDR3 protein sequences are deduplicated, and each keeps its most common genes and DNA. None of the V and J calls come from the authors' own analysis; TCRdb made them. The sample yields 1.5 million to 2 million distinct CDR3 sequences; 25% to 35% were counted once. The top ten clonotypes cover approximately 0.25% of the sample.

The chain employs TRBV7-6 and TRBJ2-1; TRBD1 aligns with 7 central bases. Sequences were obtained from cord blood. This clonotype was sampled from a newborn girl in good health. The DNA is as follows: TGTGCCAGCAGCTTGAATGCAGGGGGCAATGAGCAGTTCTTC. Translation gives CASSLNAGGNEQFF.